Sequencing of this TCR beta chain was carried out in a study of blood T cell repertoires in COVID-19 (dated by TCRdb to between 2020 and 2021). The study in broad terms: The collaborator samples originated in the United States, Italy and Spain and spanned the acute and convalescent phases of COVID-19. Where HLA class I and class II types were available, the types were taken from metadata supplied by the sample provider, not from assay-based typing. Deeply sampled blood TCRbeta repertoires from subjects exposed to, actively infected with, or recovered from COVID-19 were included in the dataset. The repertoires were made available in a free public database intended to serve as a resource for research on the immune response to SARS-CoV-2. The samples were drawn from two sources: the first 160 participants of the ongoing ImmuneRACE study, and 950 to 1,500 subjects contributed by 6 global collaborators. A de-identified subject ID, COVID-19 status, age in years and sex were almost always included in the sample metadata. The prospective study material was composed of cDNA or gDNA derived from T cells, B-cell-depleted T cells, or PBMCs. Study-wide findings and limitations: The quantity of clinical and demographic metadata differed by source and by participant and was supplied without curation.

Enrolling through a virtual design, the prospective study's participants ranged in age from roughly 18 to 89 years and lived across 20 to 25 United States geographic areas. Cohort assignment in the prospective study relied on participant-reported clinical history from a screening survey and a study questionnaire. Each participant in the prospective study had whole blood, serum and a nasopharyngeal or oropharyngeal swab collected by mobile phlebotomists. Prospective study participants could optionally give additional blood draws and questionnaires over a roughly two-month period. Before DNA extraction, prospective study blood samples were shipped either frozen or at room temperature. Via the germline V gene (reference sequence), CDR1 is MNHEY and CDR2 SMNVEV. The CDR3 spans 13 residues, from the cysteine through the phenylalanine. Solely the CDR3 DNA is kept, with 39 bases framed from the first base. The germline ends are 9 bases apart after V is trimmed by 6 bases and J by 1 base.

About this clone: The specificity of this receptor is unknown. Per-base qualities were not stored, and no clone one base away is much larger.

TCRbeta CDR3 regions were amplified from genomic DNA by means of the immunoSEQ Assay, a bias-controlled multiplex PCR. For the original study's pipeline: Nucleated cell counts per sample were estimated from amplification of reference gene primers within the assay. To quantify the absolute abundance of each unique TCRbeta CDR3 rearrangement, sequence reads were collapsed and filtered. For each sample, productive Simpson clonality was calculated as the square root of Simpson's diversity index across productive rearrangements. TCRdb re-hosts the immuneACCESS table, in-frame sequences only. Its copies lack some clones; in the studies checked, an unresolved V gene accounts for under half of them, and the cause for the rest is not known. That table furnishes V, J and clone size, whereas the DNA furnished D and trimming. Within this sample are approximately 180,000 clones, with over 75% of them counted one time only. The ten largest account for less than 1.5% of the sample.

The specimen was PBMCs or T cells enriched from blood (not recorded which). The origin of this receptor is a human donor with acute COVID-19. The donor label of this sample is uncertain. The chain joins TRBV27 to TRBJ2-5; the D gene cannot be named for sure. The CDR3 reads CASSKSPQETQYF. The DNA is TGTGCCAGCAGCAAATCCCCCCAAGAGACCCAGTACTTC.